The source of this T cell receptor (beta chain) is a study of OX40 agonist ivuxolimab in advanced cancers. With regard to the full study: The costimulatory receptor OX40 (CD134) was targeted by ivuxolimab, a fully human IgG2 agonistic monoclonal antibody. The paper reports the monotherapy dose-escalation portion (N of about 50 patients) of the phase I ivuxolimab trial. Patients were allowed to have had prior anti-PD-1, anti-PD-L1 or anti-CTLA-4 therapy, and 30% to 50% of the dose-escalation patients had previously received checkpoint inhibitors. The dose-escalation cohort was 82.7% male with a mean age of approximately 59 years, ranging from roughly 23 to 80. Peripheral TCRbeta sequencing aimed to test whether ivuxolimab altered TCR sequence diversity and caused clonal T-cell expansion. Partial responses occurred in three dose-escalation patients, of whom one had hepatocellular carcinoma and two had cutaneous melanoma. Intravenous ivuxolimab was administered to patients every 2 weeks at six dose levels: 0.01, 0.1, 0.3, 1.5, 3 and 10 mg/kg. Of the approximately 50 dose-escalation patients, hepatocellular carcinoma was present in about 20, melanoma in about 15, renal cell carcinoma in 9 and head and neck cancer in 9. Results the study describes overall, beyond this receptor: Low levels of normalized T-cell clonal expansion were also seen in some patients who did not respond. After ivuxolimab, CD8+ T cells had more expanded clones than CD4+ T cells on average. Clonal expansion of both CD4+ and CD8+ blood T cells was observed from baseline to week 6 at doses 0.1 to 3.0 mg/kg. The antigen specificity of the clonally expanded peripheral T cells was not determined. In the 0.1-3.0 mg/kg groups, partial responders were among the patients with the lowest normalized peripheral clonal expansion, particularly in CD8+ T cells.

To sequence the TCRbeta CDR3 region, genomic DNA was isolated from the sorted cells. TCRbeta CDR3 regions were sequenced using the immunoSEQ Assay. In TCRdb, the immuneACCESS table is reduced to in-frame sequences with V and J assigned. These tables do not hold every clone; where another copy was compared, an unresolved V gene accounts for under half, and the others remain unexplained. Present in this sample are tens of thousands of clones, about nine tenths of which were seen just once. Jointly, the top ten make up approximately 0.19% of the sample. Patients with a history of autoimmune disease or receiving systemic immunosuppression were excluded from the trial. Peripheral blood for TCR sequencing was collected from all dose cohorts at baseline, on cycle 4 day 1, and on cycle 7 day 1. Samples were obtained from an open-label, multicenter, first-in-human phase I dose-escalation trial of ivuxolimab. Adults with locally advanced or metastatic melanoma, renal cell carcinoma, hepatocellular carcinoma or head and neck squamous cell carcinoma were enrolled in the trial. Before TCR sequencing, CD4+ and CD8+ T cells were separately sorted from peripheral blood.

Comments on this clone: The antigen it binds to is not known. Base qualities are missing; no much larger clone stands one base away.

Deletion took 6 bases off V and 0 bases off J, with a span of 17 bases between the germline ends. In the germline V gene, CDR1 corresponds to SNHLY and CDR2 to FYNNEI. The CDR3 runs 16 residues from the cysteine to the phenylalanine. Only the CDR3 part of the read is kept: 48 bases, read in frame from the first base. This TCR derives from an adult with an advanced solid tumor such as melanoma, head and neck, liver or kidney cancer. Recombination linked TRBV2 to TRBJ1-1; the best D guess is TRBD1, with 5 bases matching. This sample comprised CD4+ or CD8+ T cells sorted from blood, obtained in a trial of the OX40 agonist ivuxolimab. In nucleotides, the sequence is TGTGCCAGCAGCGCCGACATGCCGGGGGTGAACACTGAAGCTTTCTTT. This yields the protein CASSADMPGVNTEAFF. When the CDR3 is completed using the reference TRBV2 and TRBJ1-1 genes on either side, the full variable domain is EPEVTQTPSHQVTQMGQEVILRCVPISNHLYFYWYRQILGQKVEFLVSFYNNEISEKSEIFDDQFSVERPDGSNFTLKIRSTKLEDSAMYFCASSADMPGVNTEAFFGQGTRLTVV.